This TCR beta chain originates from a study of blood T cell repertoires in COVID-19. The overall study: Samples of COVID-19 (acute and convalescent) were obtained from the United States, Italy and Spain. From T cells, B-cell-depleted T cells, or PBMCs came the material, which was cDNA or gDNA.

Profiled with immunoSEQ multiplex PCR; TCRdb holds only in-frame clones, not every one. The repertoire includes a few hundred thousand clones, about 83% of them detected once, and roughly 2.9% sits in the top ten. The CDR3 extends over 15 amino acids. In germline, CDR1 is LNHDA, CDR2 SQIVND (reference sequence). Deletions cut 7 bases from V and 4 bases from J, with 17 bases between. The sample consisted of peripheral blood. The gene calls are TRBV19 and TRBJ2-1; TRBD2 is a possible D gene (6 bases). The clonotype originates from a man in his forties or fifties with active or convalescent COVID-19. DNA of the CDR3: TGTGCCAGTATTAGAACTGGCGGGAAATACAATGAGCAGTTCTTC. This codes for CASIRTGGKYNEQFF.